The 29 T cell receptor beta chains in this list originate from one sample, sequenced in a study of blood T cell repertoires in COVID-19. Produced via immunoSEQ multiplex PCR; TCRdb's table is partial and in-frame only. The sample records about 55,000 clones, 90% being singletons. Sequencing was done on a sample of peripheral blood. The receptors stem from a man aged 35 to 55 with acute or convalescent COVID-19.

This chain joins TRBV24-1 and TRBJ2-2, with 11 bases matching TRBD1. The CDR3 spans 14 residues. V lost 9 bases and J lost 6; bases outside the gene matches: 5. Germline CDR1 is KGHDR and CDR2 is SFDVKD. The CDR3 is CATAGTGGAGELFF. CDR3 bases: TGTGCCACCGCCGGGACAGGGGGGGCCGGGGAGCTGTTTTTT.

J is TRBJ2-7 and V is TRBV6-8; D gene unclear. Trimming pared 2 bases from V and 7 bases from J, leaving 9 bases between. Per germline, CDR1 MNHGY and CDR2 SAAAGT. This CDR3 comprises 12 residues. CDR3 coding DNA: TGTGCCAGCAGTTACCCCTCTAGTGAGCAGTACTTC. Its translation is CASSYPSSEQYF.

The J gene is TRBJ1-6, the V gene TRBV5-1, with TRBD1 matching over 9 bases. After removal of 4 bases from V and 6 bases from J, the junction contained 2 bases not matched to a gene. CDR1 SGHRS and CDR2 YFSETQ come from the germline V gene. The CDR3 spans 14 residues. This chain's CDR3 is CASSPGQGNSPLHF. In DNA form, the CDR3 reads TGCGCCAGCAGCCCGGGACAGGGTAATTCACCCCTCCACTTT. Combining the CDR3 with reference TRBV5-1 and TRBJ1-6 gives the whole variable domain KAGVTQTPRYLIKTRGQQVTLSCSPISGHRSVSWYQQTPGQGLQFLFEYFSETQRNKGNFPGRFSGRQFSNSRSEMNVSTLELGDSALYLCASSPGQGNSPLHFGNGTRLTVT.

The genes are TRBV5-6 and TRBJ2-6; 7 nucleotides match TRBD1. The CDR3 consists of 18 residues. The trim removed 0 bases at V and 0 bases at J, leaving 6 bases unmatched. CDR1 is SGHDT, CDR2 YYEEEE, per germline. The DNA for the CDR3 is TGTGCCAGCAGCTTGGTGACAGGGTTGCGCTCTGGGGCCAACGTCCTGACTTTC. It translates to CASSLVTGLRSGANVLTF.

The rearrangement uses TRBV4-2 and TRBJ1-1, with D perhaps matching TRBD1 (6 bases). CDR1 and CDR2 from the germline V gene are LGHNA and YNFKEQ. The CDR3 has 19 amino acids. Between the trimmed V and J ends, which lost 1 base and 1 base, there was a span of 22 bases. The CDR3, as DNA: TGTGCCAGCAGCCAAGTAATTAAAGGGCCAGGGGAAGAGAACACTGAAGCTTTCTTT. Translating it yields CASSQVIKGPGEENTEAFF.

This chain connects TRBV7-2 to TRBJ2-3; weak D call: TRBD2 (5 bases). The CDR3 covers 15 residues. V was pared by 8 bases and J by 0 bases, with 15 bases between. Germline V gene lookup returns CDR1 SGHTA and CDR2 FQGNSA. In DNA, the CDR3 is TGTGCCAGCTTACGCTCAGCGGCCAGCACAGATACGCAGTATTTT. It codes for CASLRSAASTDTQYF.

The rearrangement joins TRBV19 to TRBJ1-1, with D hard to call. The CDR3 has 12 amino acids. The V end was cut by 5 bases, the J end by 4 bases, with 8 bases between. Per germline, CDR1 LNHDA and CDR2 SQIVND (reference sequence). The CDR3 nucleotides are TGTGCCAGTAGTTCCTACGGCACTGAAGCTTTCTTT. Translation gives CASSSYGTEAFF.

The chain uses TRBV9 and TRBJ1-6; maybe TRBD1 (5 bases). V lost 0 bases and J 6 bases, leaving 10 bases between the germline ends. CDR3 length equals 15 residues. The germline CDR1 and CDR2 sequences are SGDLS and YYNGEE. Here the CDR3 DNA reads TGTGCCAGCAGCGTAGCAGGGTCGATTAATTCACCCCTCCACTTT. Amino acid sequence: CASSVAGSINSPLHF. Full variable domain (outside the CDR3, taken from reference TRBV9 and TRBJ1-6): DSGVTQTPKHLITATGQRVTLRCSPRSGDLSVYWYQQSLDQGLQFLIQYYNGEERAKGNILERFSAQQFPDLHSELNLSSLELGDSALYFCASSVAGSINSPLHFGNGTRLTVT.

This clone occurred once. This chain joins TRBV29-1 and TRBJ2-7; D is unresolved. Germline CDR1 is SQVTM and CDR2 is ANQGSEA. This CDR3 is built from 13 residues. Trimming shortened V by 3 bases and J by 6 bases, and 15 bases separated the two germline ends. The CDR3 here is CSVDFGGMTEQYF. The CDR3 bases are TGCAGCGTTGACTTTGGCGGCATGACCGAGCAGTACTTC.

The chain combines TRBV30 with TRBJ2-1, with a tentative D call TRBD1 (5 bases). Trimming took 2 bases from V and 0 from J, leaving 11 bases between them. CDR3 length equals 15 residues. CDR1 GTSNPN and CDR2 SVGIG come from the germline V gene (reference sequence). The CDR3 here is CAWSPDSRSYNEQFF. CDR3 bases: TGTGCCTGGAGTCCCGACAGCCGCTCCTACAATGAGCAGTTCTTC.

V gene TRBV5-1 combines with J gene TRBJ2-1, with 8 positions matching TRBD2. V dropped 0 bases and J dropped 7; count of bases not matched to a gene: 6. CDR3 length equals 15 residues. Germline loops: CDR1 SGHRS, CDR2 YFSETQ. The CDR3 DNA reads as TGCGCCAGCAGCTTGGTGGGTGGCGGGAGGAATGAGCAGTTCTTC. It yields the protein CASSLVGGGRNEQFF.

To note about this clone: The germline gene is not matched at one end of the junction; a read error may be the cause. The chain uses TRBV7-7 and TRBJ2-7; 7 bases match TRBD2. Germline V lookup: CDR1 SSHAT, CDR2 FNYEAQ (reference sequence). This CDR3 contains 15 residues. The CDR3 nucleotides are TGTGCTAGCAGCTTAGCTGGCGGGAGTGGGTACGAGCAGTACTTC. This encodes CASSLAGGSGYEQYF.

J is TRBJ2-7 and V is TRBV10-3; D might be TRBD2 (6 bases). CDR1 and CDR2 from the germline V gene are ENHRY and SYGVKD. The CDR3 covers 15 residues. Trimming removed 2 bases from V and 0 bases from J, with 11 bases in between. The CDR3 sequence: CAISELETSSYEQYF. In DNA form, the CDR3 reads TGTGCCATCAGTGAGCTTGAGACTAGCTCCTACGAGCAGTACTTC.

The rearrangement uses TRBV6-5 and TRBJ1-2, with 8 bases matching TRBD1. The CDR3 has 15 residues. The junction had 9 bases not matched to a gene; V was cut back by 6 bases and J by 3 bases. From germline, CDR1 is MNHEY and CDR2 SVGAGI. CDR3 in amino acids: CASSQWGQADYGYTF. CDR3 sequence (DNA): TGTGCCAGCAGCCAATGGGGACAGGCTGACTATGGCTACACCTTC.

The CDR3 sequence is CASSLPGTVIPDTQYF. CDR3 DNA sequence: TGCGCCAGCAGCTTGCCCGGGACAGTTATTCCCGATACGCAGTATTTT. The chain combines TRBV5-1 with TRBJ2-3; 7 nucleotides align to TRBD1. Trimming took 1 base from V and 6 from J; bases not matched to a gene: 11. The CDR3 has 16 residues. Germline lookup yields CDR1 SGHRS and CDR2 YFSETQ.

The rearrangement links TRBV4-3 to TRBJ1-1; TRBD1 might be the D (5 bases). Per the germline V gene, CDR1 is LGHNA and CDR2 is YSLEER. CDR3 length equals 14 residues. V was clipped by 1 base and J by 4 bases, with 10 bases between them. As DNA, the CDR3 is TGCGCCAGCAGCCAAGTTCTGGGGGGCACTGAAGCTTTCTTT. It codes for CASSQVLGGTEAFF.

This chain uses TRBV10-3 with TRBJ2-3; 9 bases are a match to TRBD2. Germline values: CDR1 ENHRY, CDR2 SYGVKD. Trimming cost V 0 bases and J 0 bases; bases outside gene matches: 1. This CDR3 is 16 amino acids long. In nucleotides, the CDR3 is TGTGCCATCAGTGAGTCACTAGCGGGTAGCACAGATACGCAGTATTTT. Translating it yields CAISESLAGSTDTQYF.

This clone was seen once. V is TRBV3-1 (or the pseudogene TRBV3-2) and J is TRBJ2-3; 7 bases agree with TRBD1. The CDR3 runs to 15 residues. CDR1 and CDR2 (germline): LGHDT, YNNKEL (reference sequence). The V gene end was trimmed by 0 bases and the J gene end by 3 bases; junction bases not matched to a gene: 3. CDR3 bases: TGTGCCAGCAGCCAAGAGGGACAGTCGACAGATACGCAGTATTTT. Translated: CASSQEGQSTDTQYF.

Here the CDR3 reads CASSLNGGLGGDEQFF. The CDR3 nucleotides read TGCGCCAGCAGCTTGAATGGGGGACTGGGCGGCGATGAGCAGTTCTTC. The J gene is TRBJ2-1, the V gene TRBV5-1; D is possibly TRBD2 (6 bases). Germline V gene lookup returns CDR1 SGHRS and CDR2 YFSETQ. The CDR3 consists of 16 residues. Trimming removed 1 base at V and 8 bases at J, with 19 bases between.

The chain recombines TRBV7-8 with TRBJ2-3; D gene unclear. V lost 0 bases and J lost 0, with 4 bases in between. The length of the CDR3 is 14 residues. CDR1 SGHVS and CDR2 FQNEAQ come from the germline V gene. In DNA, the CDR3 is TGTGCCAGCAGCTTAGCGAGAAGCACAGATACGCAGTATTTT. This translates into CASSLARSTDTQYF.

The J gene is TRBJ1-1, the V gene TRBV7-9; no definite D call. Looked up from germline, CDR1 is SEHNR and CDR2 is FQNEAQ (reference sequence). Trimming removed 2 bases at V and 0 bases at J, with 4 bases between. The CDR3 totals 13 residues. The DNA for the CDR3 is TGTGCCAGCAGCTTACAGTTGAACACTGAAGCTTTCTTT. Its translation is CASSLQLNTEAFF.

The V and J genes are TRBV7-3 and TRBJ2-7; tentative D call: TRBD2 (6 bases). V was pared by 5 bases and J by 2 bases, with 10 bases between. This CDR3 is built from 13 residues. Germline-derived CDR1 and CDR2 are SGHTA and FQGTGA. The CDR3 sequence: CASSQTSTYEQYF. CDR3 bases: TGTGCCAGCAGCCAAACTAGCACCTACGAGCAGTACTTC. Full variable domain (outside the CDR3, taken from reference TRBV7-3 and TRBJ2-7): GAGVSQTPSNKVTEKGKYVELRCDPISGHTALYWYRQSLGQGPEFLIYFQGTGAADDSGLPNDRFFAVRPEGSVSTLKIQRTERGDSAVYLCASSQTSTYEQYFGPGTRLTVT.

CDR3 bases: TGTGCCACCAGTGATGGGGGACGGGCGGGGTCCTACAATGAGCAGTTCTTC. Amino acids: CATSDGGRAGSYNEQFF. This rearrangement joins TRBV24-1 to TRBJ2-1; D might be TRBD2 (6 bases). CDR3 length: 17 residues. Between the trimmed V and J ends, which lost 3 bases and 1 base, there was a span of 15 bases. CDR1 is KGHDR, CDR2 SFDVKD, per germline.

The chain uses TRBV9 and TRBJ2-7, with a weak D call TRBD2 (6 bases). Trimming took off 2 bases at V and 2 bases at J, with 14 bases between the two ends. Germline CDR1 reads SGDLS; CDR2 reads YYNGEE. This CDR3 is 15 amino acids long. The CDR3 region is CASSVMPGETYEQYF. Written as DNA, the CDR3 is TGTGCCAGCAGCGTCATGCCGGGAGAGACCTACGAGCAGTACTTC. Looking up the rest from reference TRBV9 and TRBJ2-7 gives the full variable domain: DSGVTQTPKHLITATGQRVTLRCSPRSGDLSVYWYQQSLDQGLQFLIQYYNGEERAKGNILERFSAQQFPDLHSELNLSSLELGDSALYFCASSVMPGETYEQYFGPGTRLTVT.

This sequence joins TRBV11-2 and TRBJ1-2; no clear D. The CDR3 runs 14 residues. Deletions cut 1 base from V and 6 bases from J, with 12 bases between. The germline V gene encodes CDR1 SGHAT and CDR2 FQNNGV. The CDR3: CASSLAPIADGYTF. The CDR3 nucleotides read TGTGCCAGCAGCTTAGCTCCGATTGCGGATGGCTACACCTTC.

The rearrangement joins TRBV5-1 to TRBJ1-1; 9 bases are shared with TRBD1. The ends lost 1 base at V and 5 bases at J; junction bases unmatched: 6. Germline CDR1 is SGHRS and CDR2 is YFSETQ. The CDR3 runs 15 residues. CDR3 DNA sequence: TGCGCCAGCAGCTTGCGGGGACAGGGATCGACTGAAGCTTTCTTT. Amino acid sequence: CASSLRGQGSTEAFF.

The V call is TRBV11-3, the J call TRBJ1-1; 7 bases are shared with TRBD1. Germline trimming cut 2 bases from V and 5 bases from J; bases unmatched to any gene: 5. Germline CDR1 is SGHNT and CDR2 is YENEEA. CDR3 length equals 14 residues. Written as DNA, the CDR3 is TGTGCCAGCAGCTTAAGGGGGCAGCAGACTGAAGCTTTCTTT. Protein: CASSLRGQQTEAFF.

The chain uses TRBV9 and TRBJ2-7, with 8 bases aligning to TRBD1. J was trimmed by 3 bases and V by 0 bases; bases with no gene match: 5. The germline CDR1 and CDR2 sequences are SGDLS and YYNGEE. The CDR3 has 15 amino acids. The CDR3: CASSVAQGDIYEQYF. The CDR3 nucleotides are TGTGCCAGCAGCGTAGCACAGGGGGACATCTACGAGCAGTACTTC.

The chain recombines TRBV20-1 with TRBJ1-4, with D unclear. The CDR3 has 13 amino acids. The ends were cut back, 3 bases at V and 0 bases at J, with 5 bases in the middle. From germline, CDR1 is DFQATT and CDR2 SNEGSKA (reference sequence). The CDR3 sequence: CSASSATNEKLFF. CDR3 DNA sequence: TGCAGTGCTAGTTCTGCAACTAATGAAAAACTGTTTTTT.